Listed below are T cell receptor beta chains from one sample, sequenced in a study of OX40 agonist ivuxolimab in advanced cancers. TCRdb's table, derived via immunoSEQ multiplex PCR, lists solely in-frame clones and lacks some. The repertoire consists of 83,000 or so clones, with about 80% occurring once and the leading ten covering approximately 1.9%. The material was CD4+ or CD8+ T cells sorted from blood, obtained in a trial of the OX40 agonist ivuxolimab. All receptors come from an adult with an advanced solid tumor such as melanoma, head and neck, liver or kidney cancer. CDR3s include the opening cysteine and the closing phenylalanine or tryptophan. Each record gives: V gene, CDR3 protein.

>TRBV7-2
CASSFAARSNQPQHF
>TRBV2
CASKKTGSSNEQFF
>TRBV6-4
CASSTGTGGSDTQYF
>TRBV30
CAWSGAGDQPQHF
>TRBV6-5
CASSNGATGVPYWTF
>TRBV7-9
CASSFSAGNQPQHF
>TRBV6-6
CASTMNSLANEKLFF
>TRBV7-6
CASSLEGGIGELFF
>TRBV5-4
CASSSRRGLNYGYTF
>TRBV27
CASRRPGQDKTYEQYF
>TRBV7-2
CASSLRGDHEQYF
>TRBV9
CASSEEGTEIYNSPLHF
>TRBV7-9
CASSPGQGFDTEAFF
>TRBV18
CAGSPQGDSPQHF
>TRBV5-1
CASSLEPGTRGNTIYF
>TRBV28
CASSLGDTQYF
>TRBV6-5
CASSSLGGVGETQYF
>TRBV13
CASSFGLSNTEAFF
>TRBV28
CASRWTSHETQYF
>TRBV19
CASSISGGHYYNEQFF
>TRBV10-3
CAISESGPHKLFF
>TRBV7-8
CASSLVGQDKGNGYTF
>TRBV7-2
CASSLRTSGGAETQYF
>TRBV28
CASSLVGFGNQPQHF
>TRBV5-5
CASSTWTGRGGEKLFF
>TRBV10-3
CATTGANTEAFF
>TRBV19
CASSIGSVRITEAFF
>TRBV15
CATSRAQGAEQPQHF
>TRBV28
CASKPRGRGGTQYF
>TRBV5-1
CASSLYTPSSGANQETQYF
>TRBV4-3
CASSQDGDLVYGYTF
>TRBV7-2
CASSLNRDSGAFF
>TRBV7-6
CASRQPGQGPPNF
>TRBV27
CASSLAGGYGYTF
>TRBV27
CASSPSGNGYTF
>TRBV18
CASSPSRGVYNEQFF
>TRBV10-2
CASRLRRGTGQETQYF
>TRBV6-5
CASSPRGGTTEAFF
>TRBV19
CASGPGTRDDFRPEAFF
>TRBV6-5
CASSQYGGELFF
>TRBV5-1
CASKGSSPLDTQYF
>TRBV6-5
CASNKGKVTEAFF